This TCR beta chain came from a study of technical replicates of blood from several donors. Profiled with immunoSEQ multiplex PCR; TCRdb holds only in-frame clones, not every one. In the table there are tens of thousands of clones, about 91% of which are singletons. The specimen was T cells isolated from PBMCs. This clonotype was obtained from a human donor in good health.

CDR3 residues: CASSQRTSGVFEFF. The CDR3 bases are TGTGCCAGCAGCCAAAGGACTAGCGGGGTGTTTGAGTTCTTC. The J gene is TRBJ2-1, the V gene TRBV7-9; 12 nucleotides agree with TRBD2. Germline-derived CDR1 and CDR2 are SEHNR and FQNEAQ (reference sequence). V dropped 5 bases and J dropped 14; count of bases not matched to a gene: 10. CDR3 length equals 14 residues. The full variable domain, in which reference TRBV7-9 and TRBJ2-1 provide the parts outside the CDR3, is DTGVSQNPRHKITKRGQNVTFRCDPISEHNRLYWYRQTLGQGPEFLTYFQNEAQLEKSRLLSDRFSAERPKGSFSTLEIQRTEQGDSAMYLCASSQRTSGVFEFFGPGTRLTVL.